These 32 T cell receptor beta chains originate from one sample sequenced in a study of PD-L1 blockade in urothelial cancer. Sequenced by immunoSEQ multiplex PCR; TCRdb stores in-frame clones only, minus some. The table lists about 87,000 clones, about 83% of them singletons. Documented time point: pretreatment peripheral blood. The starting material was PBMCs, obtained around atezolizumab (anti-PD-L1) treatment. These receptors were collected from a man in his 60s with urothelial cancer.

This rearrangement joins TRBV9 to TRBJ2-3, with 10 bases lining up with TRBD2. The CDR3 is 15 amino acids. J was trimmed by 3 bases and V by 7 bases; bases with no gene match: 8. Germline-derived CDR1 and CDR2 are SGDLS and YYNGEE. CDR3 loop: CASGLGLAETDTQYF. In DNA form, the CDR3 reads TGTGCCAGCGGCCTCGGACTAGCGGAAACAGATACGCAGTATTTT. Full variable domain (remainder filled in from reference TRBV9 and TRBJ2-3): DSGVTQTPKHLITATGQRVTLRCSPRSGDLSVYWYQQSLDQGLQFLIQYYNGEERAKGNILERFSAQQFPDLHSELNLSSLELGDSALYFCASGLGLAETDTQYFGPGTRLTVL.

The CDR3 sequence: CASSVAQGAQTQYF. CDR3 coding DNA: TGTGCCAGCAGCGTAGCACAGGGGGCGCAGACCCAGTACTTC. V usage is TRBV9 and J usage is TRBJ2-5, with 9 nucleotides matching TRBD1. The CDR3 contains 14 residues. V lost 0 bases, J lost 6 bases, and 3 bases stayed unmatched. Germline CDR1 and CDR2: SGDLS and YYNGEE.

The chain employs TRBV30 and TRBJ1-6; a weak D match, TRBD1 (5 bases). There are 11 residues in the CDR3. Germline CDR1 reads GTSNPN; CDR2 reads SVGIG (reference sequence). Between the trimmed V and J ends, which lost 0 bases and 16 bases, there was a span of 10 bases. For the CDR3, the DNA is TGTGCCTGGAGTGTAGCCGGGGGGCTCCACTTT. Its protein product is CAWSVAGGLHF.

The CDR3 DNA follows: TGTGCCTGGAGTCGGGACAGGGTGGGTGAGCAGTACTTC. Protein sequence: CAWSRDRVGEQYF. The V gene is TRBV30, the J gene TRBJ2-7, with TRBD1 matching 9 bases. The trim removed 2 bases at V and 7 bases at J, leaving 6 bases unmatched. CDR1 is GTSNPN, CDR2 SVGIG, per germline (reference sequence). The CDR3 totals 13 residues.

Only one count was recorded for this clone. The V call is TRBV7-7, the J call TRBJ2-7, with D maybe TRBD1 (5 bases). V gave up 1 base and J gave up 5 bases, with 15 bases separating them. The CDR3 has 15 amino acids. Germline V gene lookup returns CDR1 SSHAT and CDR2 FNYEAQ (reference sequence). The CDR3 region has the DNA TGTGCCAGCAGCTTAGGACCGACAGAAGGCAACGAGCAGTACTTC. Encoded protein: CASSLGPTEGNEQYF.

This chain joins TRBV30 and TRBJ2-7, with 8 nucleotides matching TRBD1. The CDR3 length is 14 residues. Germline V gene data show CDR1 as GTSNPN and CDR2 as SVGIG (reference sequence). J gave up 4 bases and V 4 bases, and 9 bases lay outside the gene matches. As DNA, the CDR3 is TGTGCCTGGATGGGGCAGGGGGCGAGTTACGAGCAGTACTTC. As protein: CAWMGQGASYEQYF.

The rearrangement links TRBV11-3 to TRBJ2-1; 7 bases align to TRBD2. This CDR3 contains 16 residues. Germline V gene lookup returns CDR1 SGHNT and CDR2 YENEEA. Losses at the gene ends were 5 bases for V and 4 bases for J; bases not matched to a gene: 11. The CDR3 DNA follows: TGTGCCAGCAGCACCTATAGCGGGTTGGGGTACAATGAGCAGTTCTTC. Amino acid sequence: CASSTYSGLGYNEQFF.

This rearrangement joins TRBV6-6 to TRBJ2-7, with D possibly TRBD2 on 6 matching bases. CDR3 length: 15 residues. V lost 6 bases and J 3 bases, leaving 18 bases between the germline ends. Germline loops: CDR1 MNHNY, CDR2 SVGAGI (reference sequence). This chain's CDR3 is CASRRGTSADYEQYF. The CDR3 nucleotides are TGTGCCAGCAGGCGCGGGACCTCAGCCGACTACGAGCAGTACTTC.

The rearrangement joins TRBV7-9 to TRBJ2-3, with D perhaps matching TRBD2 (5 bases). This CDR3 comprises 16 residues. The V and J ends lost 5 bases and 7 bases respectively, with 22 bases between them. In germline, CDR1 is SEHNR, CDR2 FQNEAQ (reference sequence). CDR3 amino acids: CASSLRQKPGIYTQYF. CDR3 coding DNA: TGTGCCAGCAGCCTACGACAAAAGCCCGGGATTTATACGCAGTATTTT.

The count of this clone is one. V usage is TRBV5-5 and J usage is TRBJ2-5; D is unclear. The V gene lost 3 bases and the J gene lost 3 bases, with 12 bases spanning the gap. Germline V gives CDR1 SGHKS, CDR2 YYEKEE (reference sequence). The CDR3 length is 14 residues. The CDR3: CASSSLERKETQYF. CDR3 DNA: TGTGCCAGCAGCTCTCTCGAGAGAAAAGAGACCCAGTACTTC. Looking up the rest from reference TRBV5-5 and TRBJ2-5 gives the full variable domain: DAGVTQSPTHLIKTRGQQVTLRCSPISGHKSVSWYQQVLGQGPQFIFQYYEKEERGRGNFPDRFSARQFPNYSSELNVNALLLGDSALYLCASSSLERKETQYFGPGTRLLVL.

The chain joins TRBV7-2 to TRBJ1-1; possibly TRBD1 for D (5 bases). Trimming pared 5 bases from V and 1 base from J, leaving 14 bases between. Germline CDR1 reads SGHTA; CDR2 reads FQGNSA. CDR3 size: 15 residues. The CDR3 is CASSVTGEKNTEAFF. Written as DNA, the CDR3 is TGTGCCAGCAGCGTAACGGGGGAGAAGAACACTGAAGCTTTCTTT.

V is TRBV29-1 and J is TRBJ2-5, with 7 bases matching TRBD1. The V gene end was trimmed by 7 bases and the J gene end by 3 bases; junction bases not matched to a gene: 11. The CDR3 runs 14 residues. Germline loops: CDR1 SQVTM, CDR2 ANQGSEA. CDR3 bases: TGCAGCGCGGATAGGGGACAGCTGAAAGAGACCCAGTACTTC. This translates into CSADRGQLKETQYF.

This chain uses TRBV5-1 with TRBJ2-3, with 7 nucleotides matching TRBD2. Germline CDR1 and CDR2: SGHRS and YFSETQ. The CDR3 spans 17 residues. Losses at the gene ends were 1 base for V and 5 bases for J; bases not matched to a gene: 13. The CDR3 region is CASSLSLAGVKGDTQYF. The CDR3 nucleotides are TGCGCCAGCAGCTTGTCATTGGCGGGAGTCAAGGGAGATACGCAGTATTTT.

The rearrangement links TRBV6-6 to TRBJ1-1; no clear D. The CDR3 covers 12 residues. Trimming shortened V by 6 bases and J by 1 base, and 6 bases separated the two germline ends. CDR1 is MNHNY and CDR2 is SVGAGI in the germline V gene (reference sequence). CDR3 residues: CASSIKNTEAFF. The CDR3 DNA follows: TGTGCCAGCAGCATCAAGAACACTGAAGCTTTCTTT.

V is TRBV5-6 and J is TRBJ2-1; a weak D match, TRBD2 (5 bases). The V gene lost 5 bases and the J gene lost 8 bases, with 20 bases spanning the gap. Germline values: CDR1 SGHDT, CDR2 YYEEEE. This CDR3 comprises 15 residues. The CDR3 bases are TGTGCCAGCAGTCGACCGAGGGAGAGGCAGGATGAGCAGTTCTTC. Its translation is CASSRPRERQDEQFF.

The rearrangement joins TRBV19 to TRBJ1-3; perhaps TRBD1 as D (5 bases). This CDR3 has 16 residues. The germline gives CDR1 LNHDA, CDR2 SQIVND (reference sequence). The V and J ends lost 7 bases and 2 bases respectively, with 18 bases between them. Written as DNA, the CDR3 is TGTGCCAGTACCTACGCCGACAGAGTACCTGGAAACACCATATATTTT. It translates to CASTYADRVPGNTIYF.

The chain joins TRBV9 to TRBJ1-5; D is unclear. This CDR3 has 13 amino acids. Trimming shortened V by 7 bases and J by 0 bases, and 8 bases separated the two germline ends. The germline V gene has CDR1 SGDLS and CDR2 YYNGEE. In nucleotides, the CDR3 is TGTGCCAGCCTACCCCTTAGCAATCAGCCCCAGCATTTT. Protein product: CASLPLSNQPQHF. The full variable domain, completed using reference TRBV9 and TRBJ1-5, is DSGVTQTPKHLITATGQRVTLRCSPRSGDLSVYWYQQSLDQGLQFLIQYYNGEERAKGNILERFSAQQFPDLHSELNLSSLELGDSALYFCASLPLSNQPQHFGDGTRLSIL.

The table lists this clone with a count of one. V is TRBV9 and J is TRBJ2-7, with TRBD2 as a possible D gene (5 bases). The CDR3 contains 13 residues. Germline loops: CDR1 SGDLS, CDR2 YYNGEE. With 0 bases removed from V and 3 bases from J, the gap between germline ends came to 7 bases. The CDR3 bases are TGTGCCAGCAGCGTAGCGGGAAGCTACGAGCAGTACTTC. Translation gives CASSVAGSYEQYF.

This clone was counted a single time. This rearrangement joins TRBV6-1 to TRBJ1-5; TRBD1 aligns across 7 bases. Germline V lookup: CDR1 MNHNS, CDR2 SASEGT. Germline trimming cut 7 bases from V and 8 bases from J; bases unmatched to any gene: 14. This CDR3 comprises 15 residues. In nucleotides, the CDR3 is TGTGCCAGCATTACTACAGGGGTGATTTCTAAGCCCCAGCATTTT. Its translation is CASITTGVISKPQHF.

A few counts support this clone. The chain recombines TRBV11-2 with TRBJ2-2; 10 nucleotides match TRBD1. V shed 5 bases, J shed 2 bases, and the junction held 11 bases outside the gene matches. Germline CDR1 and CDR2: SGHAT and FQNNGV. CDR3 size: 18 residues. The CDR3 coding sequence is TGTGCCAGCAGCAACTATCGACAGGGGGCGGTTAACACCGGGGAGCTGTTTTTT. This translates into CASSNYRQGAVNTGELFF.

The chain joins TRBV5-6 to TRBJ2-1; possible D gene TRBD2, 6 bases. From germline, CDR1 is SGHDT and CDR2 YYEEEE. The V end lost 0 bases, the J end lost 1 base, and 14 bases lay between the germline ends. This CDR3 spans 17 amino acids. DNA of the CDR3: TGTGCCAGCAGCTTGGGTCCCGGGAGCGGGTCCTACAATGAGCAGTTCTTC. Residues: CASSLGPGSGSYNEQFF. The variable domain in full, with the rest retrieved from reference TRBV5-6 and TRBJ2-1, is DAGVTQSPTHLIKTRGQQVTLRCSPKSGHDTVSWYQQALGQGPQFIFQYYEEEERQRGNFPDRFSGHQFPNYSSELNVNALLLGDSALYLCASSLGPGSGSYNEQFFGPGTRLTVL.

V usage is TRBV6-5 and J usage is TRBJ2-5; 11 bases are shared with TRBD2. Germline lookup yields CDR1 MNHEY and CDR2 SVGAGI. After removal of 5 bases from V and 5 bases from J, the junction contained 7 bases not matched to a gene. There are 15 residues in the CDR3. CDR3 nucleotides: TGTGCCAGCAGTACTAGCGGGAGTCGGGGTGAGACCCAGTACTTC. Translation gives CASSTSGSRGETQYF.

The CDR3 is CSARGAQEAFF. The CDR3, as DNA: TGCAGTGCTAGAGGTGCACAGGAAGCTTTCTTT. The chain uses TRBV20-1 and TRBJ1-1; no reliable D call. Trimming removed 1 base from V and 8 bases from J, with 8 bases in between. The germline V gene has CDR1 DFQATT and CDR2 SNEGSKA (reference sequence). CDR3 length: 11 residues.

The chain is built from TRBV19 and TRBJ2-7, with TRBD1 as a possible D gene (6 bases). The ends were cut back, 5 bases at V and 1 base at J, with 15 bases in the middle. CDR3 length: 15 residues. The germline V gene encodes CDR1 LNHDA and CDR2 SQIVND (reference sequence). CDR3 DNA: TGTGCCAGTAGTCTGGGGGCTAGCCGTTCCTACGAGCAGTACTTC. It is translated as CASSLGASRSYEQYF.

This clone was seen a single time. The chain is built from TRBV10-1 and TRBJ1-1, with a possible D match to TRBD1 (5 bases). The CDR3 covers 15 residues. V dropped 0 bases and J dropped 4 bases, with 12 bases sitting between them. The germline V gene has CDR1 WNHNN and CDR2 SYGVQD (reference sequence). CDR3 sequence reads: CASSESSGPSTEAFF. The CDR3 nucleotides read TGCGCCAGCAGTGAGTCCTCAGGGCCGAGCACTGAAGCTTTCTTT.

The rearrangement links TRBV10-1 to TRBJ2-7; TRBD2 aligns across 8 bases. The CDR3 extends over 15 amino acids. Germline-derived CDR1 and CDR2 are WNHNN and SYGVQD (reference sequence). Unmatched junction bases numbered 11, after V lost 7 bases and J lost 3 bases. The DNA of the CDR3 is TGCGCCAGCACCGTTCCCCAGCGGGGGCACTACGAGCAGTACTTC. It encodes CASTVPQRGHYEQYF.

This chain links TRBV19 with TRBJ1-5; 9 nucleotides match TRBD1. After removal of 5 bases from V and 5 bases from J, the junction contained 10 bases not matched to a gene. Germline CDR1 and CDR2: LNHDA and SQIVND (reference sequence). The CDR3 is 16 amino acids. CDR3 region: CASSLKQGAMDQPQHF. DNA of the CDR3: TGTGCCAGTAGTCTAAAACAGGGGGCGATGGATCAGCCCCAGCATTTT.

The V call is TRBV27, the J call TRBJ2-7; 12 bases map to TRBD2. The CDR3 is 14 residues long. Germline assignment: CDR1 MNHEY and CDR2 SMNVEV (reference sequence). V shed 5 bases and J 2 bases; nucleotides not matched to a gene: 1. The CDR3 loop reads CASSTSGRTYEQYF. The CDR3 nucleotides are TGTGCCAGCAGTACTAGCGGGAGGACCTACGAGCAGTACTTC.

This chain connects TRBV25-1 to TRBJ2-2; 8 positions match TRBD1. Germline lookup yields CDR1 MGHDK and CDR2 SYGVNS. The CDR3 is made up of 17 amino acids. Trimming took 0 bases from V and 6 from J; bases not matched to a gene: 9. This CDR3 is CASSEYGRGRSAGELFF. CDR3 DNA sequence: TGTGCCAGCAGTGAATACGGCAGGGGGCGGTCTGCCGGGGAGCTGTTTTTT.

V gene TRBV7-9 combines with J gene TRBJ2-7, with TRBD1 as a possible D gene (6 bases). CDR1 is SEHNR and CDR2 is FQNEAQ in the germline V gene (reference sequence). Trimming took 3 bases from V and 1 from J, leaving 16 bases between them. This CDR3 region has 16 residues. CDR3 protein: CASSFVSRGHSYEQYF. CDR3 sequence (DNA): TGTGCCAGCAGCTTTGTCTCCAGGGGCCATTCCTACGAGCAGTACTTC.

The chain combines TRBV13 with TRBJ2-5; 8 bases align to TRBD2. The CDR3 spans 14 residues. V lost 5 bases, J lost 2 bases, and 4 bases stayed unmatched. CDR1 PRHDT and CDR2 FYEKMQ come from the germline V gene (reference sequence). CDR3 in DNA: TGTGCCAGCAGCGGTAGCGGGGTGCAAGAGACCCAGTACTTC. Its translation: CASSGSGVQETQYF.

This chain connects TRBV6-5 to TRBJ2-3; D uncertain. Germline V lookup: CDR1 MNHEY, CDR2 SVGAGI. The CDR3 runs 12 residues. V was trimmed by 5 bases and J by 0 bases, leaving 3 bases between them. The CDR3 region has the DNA TGTGCCAGCAGTCCGAGCACAGATACGCAGTATTTT. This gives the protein CASSPSTDTQYF.